This is a list of T cell receptor beta chains from one sample in a study of Ad26.COV2.S vaccination and SARS-CoV-2 variants. Assay used: immunoSEQ multiplex PCR; TCRdb lists only in-frame clones, some missing. The table lists a few hundred thousand clones, around nine tenths of them singletons, with around 2% in the top ten. Material: peripheral blood, obtained in a trial of Ad26.COV2.S vaccine versus placebo. The receptors here all came from a person aged 18-60 years who received the Ad26.COV2.S COVID-19 vaccine or a placebo. Both conserved end residues are part of each CDR3. D genes are given only for firm matches. The size entry is marked missing in some rows and otherwise reads once, few, many or a size class.

D: -
size: -
J: TRBJ2-7
V: TRBV2
DNA: TGTGCCAGCAGTGAATCCAGGGTGATCGGCTACGAGCAGTACTTC
CDR3: CASSESRVIGYEQYF

D: -
size: -
J: TRBJ2-7
V: TRBV27
DNA: TGTGCCAGCAGGCGGGACGGAAACTACGAGCAGTACTTC
CDR3: CASRRDGNYEQYF

D: -
size: -
J: TRBJ2-7
V: TRBV6-5
DNA: TGTGCCAGCAGTTACCGCCCCGGGTTCGAGCAGTACTTC
CDR3: CASSYRPGFEQYF

D: TRBD1
size: -
J: TRBJ1-3
V: TRBV27
DNA: TGTGCCAGCAAACCCACAGGGGCTGGAAACACCATATATTTT
CDR3: CASKPTGAGNTIYF

D: -
size: -
J: TRBJ2-7
V: TRBV10-3
DNA: TGTGCCATCTCCGCGAGCATGTCCTACGAGCAGTACTTC
CDR3: CAISASMSYEQYF

D: -
size: -
J: TRBJ1-1
V: TRBV5-5
DNA: TGTGCCAGCAGCTTCGAACAGATGAACACTGAAGCTTTCTTT
CDR3: CASSFEQMNTEAFF

D: TRBD2
size: -
J: TRBJ2-3
V: TRBV13
DNA: TGTGCCAGCAGCCCTAGCGGGAGTTGGGATACGCAGTATTTT
CDR3: CASSPSGSWDTQYF

D: -
size: few
J: TRBJ2-2
V: TRBV4-2
DNA: TGTGCCAGCAGGGTCGTTGGGAAGAGGGCCGGGGAGCTGTTTTTT
CDR3: CASRVVGKRAGELFF

D: -
size: -
J: TRBJ2-7
V: TRBV6-1
DNA: TGTGCCAGCAGTGAGACATTATACGAGCAGTACTTC
CDR3: CASSETLYEQYF

D: TRBD2
size: -
J: TRBJ2-7
V: TRBV12-3/TRBV12-4
DNA: TGTGCCAGCACCGCGGGAGGGGACGAGCAGTACTTC
CDR3: CASTAGGDEQYF

D: TRBD2
size: -
J: TRBJ2-5
V: TRBV7-3
DNA: TGTGCCAGCAGTCCCCAGCGGGGGCGGGGGGAGACCCAGTACTTC
CDR3: CASSPQRGRGETQYF

D: TRBD2
size: -
J: TRBJ2-5
V: TRBV19
DNA: TGTGCCAGTGGGGTAGCGGGAGGTCAAGAGACCCAGTACTTC
CDR3: CASGVAGGQETQYF

D: -
size: once
J: TRBJ1-3
V: TRBV28
DNA: TGTGCCAGCAGTTCCTTCAGCAAGTCTGGAAACACCATATATTTT
CDR3: CASSSFSKSGNTIYF

D: -
size: -
J: TRBJ2-3
V: TRBV7-3
DNA: TGTGCCAGCAGCTTAACCGGGGATACGCAGTATTTT
CDR3: CASSLTGDTQYF

D: TRBD1
size: -
J: TRBJ2-2
V: TRBV7-9
DNA: TGTGCCAGCAGCGACAGGGGGATTAACACCGGGGAGCTGTTTTTT
CDR3: CASSDRGINTGELFF

D: -
size: -
J: TRBJ1-6
V: TRBV9
DNA: TGTGCCAGCAGCGGAAGGGTTGGTAATTCACCCCTCCACTTT
CDR3: CASSGRVGNSPLHF

D: -
size: -
J: TRBJ2-5
V: TRBV7-3
DNA: TGTGCCAGCAGCTTGCAACGCCAAGAGACCCAGTACTTC
CDR3: CASSLQRQETQYF

D: TRBD1
size: -
J: TRBJ2-1
V: TRBV5-8
DNA: TGTGCCAGCAGCCAGGGACAGGGGTACAATGAGCAGTTCTTC
CDR3: CASSQGQGYNEQFF

D: TRBD1
size: -
J: TRBJ1-3
V: TRBV15
DNA: TGTGCCACCAGCAGAATCCCCGGGACAGGGACTGGAAACACCATATATTTT
CDR3: CATSRIPGTGTGNTIYF

D: -
size: -
J: TRBJ2-2
V: TRBV9
DNA: TGTGCCAGCAGGCTCGACCAAGCGGGCGGGGAGCTGTTTTTT
CDR3: CASRLDQAGGELFF

D: TRBD2
size: -
J: TRBJ2-2
V: TRBV10-3
DNA: TGTGCCATCAGTGATAGCGGGCAGAACACCGGGGAGCTGTTTTTT
CDR3: CAISDSGQNTGELFF

D: -
size: -
J: TRBJ2-1
V: TRBV18
DNA: TGTGCCAGCTCACCACCATCGGAAAATGAGCAGTTCTTC
CDR3: CASSPPSENEQFF

D: -
size: -
J: TRBJ2-7
V: TRBV7-2
DNA: TGTGCCAGCAGTCGGGACCAGAGCTCCTACGAGCAGTACTTC
CDR3: CASSRDQSSYEQYF

D: -
size: -
J: TRBJ2-5
V: TRBV9
DNA: TGTGCCAGCAGCGTAGGATCAGACTACGGGGAGACCCAGTACTTC
CDR3: CASSVGSDYGETQYF

D: -
size: -
J: TRBJ2-3
V: TRBV4-3
DNA: TGCGCCAGCAGCCAAGATCGTGGAGATACGCAGTATTTT
CDR3: CASSQDRGDTQYF

D: TRBD2
size: few
J: TRBJ2-7
V: TRBV2
DNA: TGTGCCAGCAGGCCTCTGGGGGGGGGCTACGAGCAGTACTTC
CDR3: CASRPLGGGYEQYF

D: -
size: -
J: TRBJ2-1
V: TRBV27
DNA: TGTGCCAGGCCGTGGAGGGTCACCAGGGATAGCTCCTACAATGAGCAGTTCTTC
CDR3: CARPWRVTRDSSYNEQFF

D: -
size: -
J: TRBJ1-2
V: TRBV5-1
DNA: TGCGCCAGCAGCCCGCCCACGCCCGGCTATGGCTACACCTTC
CDR3: CASSPPTPGYGYTF

D: -
size: -
J: TRBJ1-3
V: TRBV5-6
DNA: TGTGCCAGCAGCTTCCCCCGGGTGGATGGAAACACCATATATTTT
CDR3: CASSFPRVDGNTIYF

D: TRBD1
size: -
J: TRBJ1-1
V: TRBV5-1
DNA: TGCGCCAGCAGCCGGACAGGGTTGACTGAAGCTTTCTTT
CDR3: CASSRTGLTEAFF

D: TRBD2
size: -
J: TRBJ2-3
V: TRBV7-9
DNA: TGTGCCAGCAGCCCCGTGACTAGCGGGAGCGCAGATACGCAGTATTTT
CDR3: CASSPVTSGSADTQYF

D: TRBD2
size: -
J: TRBJ2-5
V: TRBV5-1
DNA: TGCGCCAGCACCTACGGGGGGCTAGCGGGAAACCAAGAGACCCAGTACTTC
CDR3: CASTYGGLAGNQETQYF

D: TRBD1
size: -
J: TRBJ2-6
V: TRBV11-2
DNA: TGTGCCAGCAGCCCGGGGACAGCTGGGGCCAACGTCCTGACTTTC
CDR3: CASSPGTAGANVLTF

D: -
size: -
J: TRBJ2-5
V: TRBV5-1
DNA: TGCGCCAGCAGCTTAAGGGGATCGGACCGACAGGTTCCACAAGAGACCCAGTACTTC
CDR3: CASSLRGSDRQVPQETQYF

D: TRBD2
size: -
J: TRBJ2-1
V: TRBV7-9
DNA: TGTGCCAGCAGTCGAGCGGGAGCTGGGCAGTTCTTC
CDR3: CASSRAGAGQFF

D: -
size: -
J: TRBJ1-6
V: TRBV7-9
DNA: TGTGCCAGCAGCTGGACGGATTCACCCCTCCACTTT
CDR3: CASSWTDSPLHF

D: TRBD1
size: once
J: TRBJ1-6
V: TRBV2
DNA: TGTGCCAGCAGACTGGGACAGGGCGAATCACCCCTCCACTTT
CDR3: CASRLGQGESPLHF

D: TRBD2
size: once
J: TRBJ2-1
V: TRBV7-2
DNA: TGTGCCAGCAGCTTAGAATTCTGGGGGGGATACAATGAGCAGTTCTTC
CDR3: CASSLEFWGGYNEQFF

D: -
size: -
J: TRBJ2-7
V: TRBV6-5
DNA: TGTGCCAGCAGTTACTCGAAAACGAGCCCGGGCCACGAGCAGTACTTC
CDR3: CASSYSKTSPGHEQYF

D: TRBD1
size: -
J: TRBJ2-5
V: TRBV7-2
DNA: TGTGCCAGCAGCTTAGCCGGGACAGGGGTTTTGTACCAAGAGACCCAGTACTTC
CDR3: CASSLAGTGVLYQETQYF

D: -
size: -
J: TRBJ1-2
V: TRBV5-4
DNA: TGTGCCAGCAGCTCTGGCGGATTTAGAAGGGGCTACACCTTC
CDR3: CASSSGGFRRGYTF

D: TRBD2
size: -
J: TRBJ2-1
V: TRBV5-6
DNA: TGTGCCAGCACCCTGCAGGCTAGCGGATACAATGAGCAGTTCTTC
CDR3: CASTLQASGYNEQFF

D: -
size: -
J: TRBJ2-1
V: TRBV27
DNA: TGTGCCAGCAGTCCGCTACTGGCGGGGCTGTACAATGAGCAGTTCTTC
CDR3: CASSPLLAGLYNEQFF

D: -
size: -
J: TRBJ2-3
V: TRBV28
DNA: TGTGCCAGCAGCATTAGGGGTACGCAGTATTTT
CDR3: CASSIRGTQYF

D: -
size: -
J: TRBJ2-7
V: TRBV28
DNA: TGTGCCAGCAGTTTATTCCGGTGGGAGATCTACGAGCAGTACTTC
CDR3: CASSLFRWEIYEQYF

D: -
size: -
J: TRBJ2-3
V: TRBV24-1
DNA: TGTGCCACCAGTGATTCAGGGCTAGGGACAGATACGCAGTATTTT
CDR3: CATSDSGLGTDTQYF

D: TRBD2
size: -
J: TRBJ2-5
V: TRBV27
DNA: TGTGCCAGCAGTTTGACTAGCGGGATAGTGCCAGAGACCCAGTACTTC
CDR3: CASSLTSGIVPETQYF

D: -
size: -
J: TRBJ2-1
V: TRBV5-1
DNA: TGCGCCAGCAGCTTGGGAGCAGGCACCTACAATGAGCAGTTCTTC
CDR3: CASSLGAGTYNEQFF

D: TRBD2
size: -
J: TRBJ2-5
V: TRBV28
DNA: TGTGCCAGCACCCCCGGGGGGGAGGAGTCTGTAGGCCAGTACTTC
CDR3: CASTPGGEESVGQYF

D: -
size: once
J: TRBJ2-2
V: TRBV4-2
DNA: TGTGCCAGCAGCCAAGAGCGCCTTGGCGCCGGGGAGCTGTTTTTT
CDR3: CASSQERLGAGELFF